Below, 23 T cell receptor beta chains from the same sample are listed, as sequenced in a study of vaccination effects on CD4 cells after COVID-19. Their recognized antigens are unknown. Before sequencing took place, the ViraFEST assay used viral peptide pools to expand antigen-specific CD4+ T cells. Researchers isolated CD4+ T cells once about eleven days of culture had elapsed. According to PCR results, the person was infected with SARS-CoV-2 between March and December 2020. The protocol was immunoSEQ multiplex PCR, while the TCRdb copy is restricted to in-frame clones and leaves out a portion. The sample includes more than 20,000 clones, about 80% seen only once; the top ten take around 40%. The material was CD4+ T cells from PBMCs cultured with a peptide pool, obtained before COVID-19 vaccination. The source is a human donor who had a prior SARS-CoV-2 infection.

This chain joins TRBV2 and TRBJ2-3, with 12 bases matching TRBD2. This CDR3 has 15 amino acids. V was clipped by 9 bases and J by 8 bases; unmatched bases: 12. Looked up from germline, CDR1 is SNHLY and CDR2 is FYNNEI. CDR3 in amino acids: CARALGTSGRGTQYF. Here the CDR3 DNA reads TGTGCCAGGGCCCTCGGGACTAGCGGGCGTGGTACGCAGTATTTT.

The chain carries TRBV30 and TRBJ1-3; D uncertain. The CDR3 is 14 amino acids. V dropped 0 bases and J dropped 0 bases, with 6 bases sitting between them. Germline V CDR1 and CDR2: GTSNPN, SVGIG (reference sequence). CDR3 residues: CAWSVKGSGNTIYF. The CDR3 region has the DNA TGTGCCTGGAGTGTAAAGGGCTCTGGAAACACCATATATTTT.

This chain links TRBV5-6 with TRBJ2-2; TRBD2 might be the D (6 bases). The length of the CDR3 is 18 residues. Germline CDR1 reads SGHDT; CDR2 reads YYEEEE. Trimming removed 4 bases from V and 3 bases from J, with 22 bases in between. The CDR3 loop is CASSQNRRELFDTGELFF. For the CDR3, the DNA is TGTGCCAGCAGCCAAAACAGGCGGGAACTCTTTGACACCGGGGAGCTGTTTTTT. The full variable domain, completed using reference TRBV5-6 and TRBJ2-2, is DAGVTQSPTHLIKTRGQQVTLRCSPKSGHDTVSWYQQALGQGPQFIFQYYEEEERQRGNFPDRFSGHQFPNYSSELNVNALLLGDSALYLCASSQNRRELFDTGELFFGEGSRLTVL.

V usage is TRBV6-6 and J usage is TRBJ2-7, with 9 bases matching TRBD1. The ends lost 6 bases at V and 3 bases at J; junction bases unmatched: 6. CDR3 size: 14 residues. Germline V gene data show CDR1 as MNHNY and CDR2 as SVGAGI (reference sequence). In DNA form, the CDR3 reads TGTGCCAGCAGAACCACAGGGGGCGGCTACGAGCAGTACTTC. Its protein is CASRTTGGGYEQYF.

The CDR3 DNA follows: TGTGCCAGCAGTCCTTATTTCAGCAACACTGAAGCTTTCTTT. This sequence encodes CASSPYFSNTEAFF. The chain carries TRBV6-5 and TRBJ1-1; no reliable D call. The CDR3 extends over 14 amino acids. Trimming took off 5 bases at V and 2 bases at J, with 12 bases between the two ends. From germline, CDR1 is MNHEY and CDR2 SVGAGI.

This clone was counted once. The chain links TRBV5-6 to TRBJ2-4; TRBD2 matches at 7 bases. Germline-derived CDR1 and CDR2 are SGHDT and YYEEEE. Trimming cost V 1 base and J 6 bases; bases outside gene matches: 1. The CDR3 spans 13 residues. The CDR3 is CASSLSSGNIQYF. CDR3 DNA: TGTGCCAGCAGCTTGTCTAGCGGAAACATTCAGTACTTC.

The chain links TRBV7-2 to TRBJ2-2; D not resolved. Trimming stripped 2 bases from V and 6 bases from J, with 22 bases between. The CDR3 consists of 18 residues. The germline V gene has CDR1 SGHTA and CDR2 FQGNSA. CDR3 protein: CASSLSSWAGTGSGELFF. The DNA for the CDR3 is TGTGCCAGCAGCTTATCAAGTTGGGCAGGCACCGGATCCGGGGAGCTGTTTTTT.

The chain carries TRBV21-1 and TRBJ2-2; the table's D call, TRBD1, was not checked against the DNA. TRBV21-1 is a recognized pseudogene. The CDR3 is 13 residues long. The CDR3 protein is CARGRKNTGELFF. DNA for the CDR3: TGTGCCAGGGGCCGGAAGAACACCGGGGAGCTGTTTTTT.

The V gene is TRBV10-2, the J gene TRBJ2-3; D may be TRBD2 (5 bases). V shed 4 bases and J shed 1 base, with 12 bases lying between them. Germline V gene data show CDR1 as WSHSY and CDR2 as SAAADI. This CDR3 spans 15 amino acids. The CDR3 region has the DNA TGCGCCAGCAGTGGGGGAGCGGAAGGCACAGATACGCAGTATTTT. Its translation: CASSGGAEGTDTQYF.

The chain carries TRBV7-6 and TRBJ2-5, with a weak D call TRBD1 (6 bases). The V gene lost 5 bases and the J gene lost 3 bases, with 19 bases spanning the gap. This CDR3 spans 16 amino acids. Germline V CDR1 and CDR2: SGHVS, FNYEAQ. The CDR3 DNA sequence: TGTGCCAGCAGCCCGCTCCCCAGGGGTTGGGAAGAGACCCAGTACTTC. Amino acids: CASSPLPRGWEETQYF.

This chain connects TRBV6-1 to TRBJ2-5, with TRBD1 as a possible D gene (6 bases). The CDR3 consists of 14 residues. V was trimmed by 1 base and J by 0 bases, leaving 6 bases between them. Germline V lookup: CDR1 MNHNS, CDR2 SASEGT. CDR3 amino acids: CASSEGTDQETQYF. CDR3 DNA: TGTGCCAGCAGTGAAGGGACAGACCAAGAGACCCAGTACTTC.

This clone has only one observation. CDR3 sequence reads: CASSYQWPYEQYF. The CDR3 DNA reads TGCGCCAGCAGCTACCAATGGCCCTACGAGCAGTACTTC. V and J are TRBV5-1 and TRBJ2-7; D unresolved. Trimming left V 3 bases short and J 2 bases short, with 9 bases between. This CDR3 spans 13 amino acids. The germline V gene has CDR1 SGHRS and CDR2 YFSETQ.

The V call is TRBV7-9, the J call TRBJ1-2; possible D gene TRBD1, 5 bases. The germline CDR1 and CDR2 sequences are SEHNR and FQNEAQ (reference sequence). The CDR3 has 13 residues. Trimming left V 3 bases short and J 2 bases short, with 7 bases between. CDR3 DNA sequence: TGTGCCAGCAGCTTTGGGGGGAACTATGGCTACACCTTC. Protein sequence: CASSFGGNYGYTF.

The chain employs TRBV30 and TRBJ2-5; the match to TRBD1 covers 8 bases. CDR1 is GTSNPN and CDR2 is SVGIG in the germline V gene (reference sequence). The trim removed 3 bases at V and 7 bases at J, leaving 10 bases unmatched. This CDR3 is built from 14 residues. In DNA, the CDR3 is TGTGCCTGGAGCCAGTCGACAGGGGCCGGGACCCAGTACTTC. This sequence encodes CAWSQSTGAGTQYF. Based on the CDR3 plus reference TRBV30 and TRBJ2-5, the full variable domain is SQTIHQWPATLVQPVGSPLSLECTVEGTSNPNLYWYRQAAGRGLQLLFYSVGIGQISSEVPQNLSASRPQDRQFILSSKKLLLSDSGFYLCAWSQSTGAGTQYFGPGTRLLVL.

This chain joins TRBV5-1 and TRBJ2-3; TRBD2 aligns across 11 bases. CDR1 is SGHRS and CDR2 is YFSETQ in the germline V gene. This CDR3 contains 15 residues. The ends lost 7 bases at V and 4 bases at J; junction bases unmatched: 8. CDR3 sequence: CASGPWGLAADTQYF. CDR3 coding DNA: TGCGCCAGCGGCCCCTGGGGACTAGCGGCAGATACGCAGTATTTT.

This clone was found a few times. The chain joins TRBV6-5 to TRBJ1-5; D possibly corresponds to TRBD1 (5 bases). The CDR3 spans 15 residues. The V gene's germline CDR1 is MNHEY and CDR2 SVGAGI. Trimming removed 5 bases at V and 4 bases at J, with 15 bases between. CDR3 residues: CASSPGRPNNQPQHF. CDR3 nucleotides: TGTGCCAGCAGTCCGGGACGGCCAAATAATCAGCCCCAGCATTTT.

V usage is TRBV4-3 and J usage is TRBJ1-6, with a weak D call TRBD1 (5 bases). The CDR3 runs 15 residues. Looked up from germline, CDR1 is LGHNA and CDR2 is YSLEER. The V and J ends lost 3 bases and 7 bases respectively, with 13 bases between them. The CDR3 coding sequence is TGCGCCAGCAGCCAGGGTCCCGGGACGAATTCACCCCTCCACTTT. It codes for CASSQGPGTNSPLHF.

The J gene is TRBJ2-2, the V gene TRBV6-2 or TRBV6-3, with 10 bases fitting TRBD2. Germline CDR1 reads MNHEY; CDR2 reads SVGEGT. The length of the CDR3 is 15 residues. The ends lost 5 bases at V and 3 bases at J; junction bases unmatched: 3. The CDR3 region is CASSGGLADTGELFF. The CDR3 DNA reads as TGTGCCAGCAGTGGCGGACTAGCGGACACCGGGGAGCTGTTTTTT.

The chain is built from TRBV11-3 and TRBJ2-2; possibly TRBD1 or TRBD2 for D (5 bases each). The CDR3 consists of 13 residues. V was shortened by 4 bases and J by 5 bases, with 8 bases between the two germline ends. The germline V gene has CDR1 SGHNT and CDR2 YENEEA. CDR3 coding DNA: TGTGCCAGCAGCTCCTGGGGGACCGGGGAGCTGTTTTTT. It encodes CASSSWGTGELFF.

The chain joins TRBV19 to TRBJ2-7; D call uncertain. CDR1 is LNHDA and CDR2 is SQIVND in the germline V gene (reference sequence). The CDR3 spans 14 residues. V was shortened by 6 bases and J by 1 base, with 13 bases between the two germline ends. The CDR3 nucleotides read TGTGCCAGTAGCCGGGCCGCTCCATCCTACGAGCAGTACTTC. It yields the protein CASSRAAPSYEQYF.

This clone was observed a single time. The CDR3 reads CASSRVGEQFF. CDR3 DNA: TGTGCCAGCAGCCGGGTGGGGGAGCAGTTCTTC. V gene TRBV11-3 combines with J gene TRBJ2-1; D not resolved. The ends were cut back, 5 bases at V and 10 bases at J, with 9 bases in the middle. This CDR3 has 11 residues. Germline CDR1 is SGHNT and CDR2 is YENEEA.

The chain's CDR3 is CASSIPPLPAFF. In nucleotides, the CDR3 is TGTGCCAGTAGTATCCCGCCACTCCCTGCTTTCTTT. The chain uses TRBV19 and TRBJ1-1; D is unresolved. V dropped 3 bases and J dropped 11 bases, with 13 bases sitting between them. There are 12 residues in the CDR3. Germline CDR1 LNHDA, CDR2 SQIVND (reference sequence). Based on the CDR3 plus reference TRBV19 and TRBJ1-1, the full variable domain is DGGITQSPKYLFRKEGQNVTLSCEQNLNHDAMYWYRQDPGQGLRLIYYSQIVNDFQKGDIAEGYSVSREKKESFPLTVTSAQKNPTAFYLCASSIPPLPAFFGQGTRLTVV.

J is TRBJ2-2 and V is TRBV18, with 9 bases that match TRBD1. From germline, CDR1 is KGHSH and CDR2 LQKENI. CDR3 length: 15 residues. The V gene end was trimmed by 3 bases and the J gene end by 7 bases; junction bases not matched to a gene: 6. CDR3 nucleotide sequence: TGTGCCAGCTCACCTTTAACAGGGGGCGACGGGGAGCTGTTTTTT. Translation gives CASSPLTGGDGELFF.